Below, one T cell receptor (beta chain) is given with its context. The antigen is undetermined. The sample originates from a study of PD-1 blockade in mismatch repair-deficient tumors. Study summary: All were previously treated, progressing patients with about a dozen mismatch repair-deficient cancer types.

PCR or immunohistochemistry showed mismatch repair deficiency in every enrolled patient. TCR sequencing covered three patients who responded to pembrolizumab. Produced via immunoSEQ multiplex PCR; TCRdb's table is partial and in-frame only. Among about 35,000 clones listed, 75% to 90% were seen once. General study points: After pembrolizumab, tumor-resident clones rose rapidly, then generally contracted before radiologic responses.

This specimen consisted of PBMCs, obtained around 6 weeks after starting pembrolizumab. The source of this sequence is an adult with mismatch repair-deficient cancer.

CDR3 DNA sequence: TGTGCCAGTAGTCCCTCGACAGGGAAAGCTTTCTTT. As protein: CASSPSTGKAFF. The V and J genes are TRBV19 and TRBJ1-1, with 7 bases that match TRBD1. This CDR3 comprises 12 residues. Germline V CDR1 and CDR2: LNHDA, SQIVND (reference sequence). The trim removed 5 bases at V and 9 bases at J, leaving 6 bases unmatched.